These 16 T cell receptor beta chains came from one sample sequenced in a study of blood T cell repertoires in COVID-19. Using immunoSEQ multiplex PCR, the repertoire was profiled, and TCRdb retains in-frame clones only, with some absent. The data hold 70,000 to 95,000 clones, with roughly 89% observed a single time. The sample consisted of peripheral blood. All receptors come from an elderly woman with active COVID-19.

This clone occurred once. This sequence joins TRBV11-2 and TRBJ2-7; 8 nucleotides match TRBD1. The CDR3 length is 16 residues. The V segment lost 1 base and the J segment 2 bases; nucleotides outside the gene matches: 7. Per germline, CDR1 SGHAT and CDR2 FQNNGV. The CDR3 DNA reads as TGTGCCAGCAGCTTAGGGGGGGACAGGAGACCCTACGAGCAGTACTTC. It translates to CASSLGGDRRPYEQYF.

CDR3 loop: CASILAGAADTQYF. DNA for the CDR3: TGTGCCAGCATACTAGCGGGAGCCGCAGATACGCAGTATTTT. V usage is TRBV2 and J usage is TRBJ2-3; 11 positions match TRBD2. This CDR3 has 14 amino acids. CDR1 and CDR2 from the germline V gene are SNHLY and FYNNEI. Germline trimming cut 7 bases from V and 4 bases from J; bases unmatched to any gene: 4. The full variable domain, in which reference TRBV2 and TRBJ2-3 provide the parts outside the CDR3, is EPEVTQTPSHQVTQMGQEVILRCVPISNHLYFYWYRQILGQKVEFLVSFYNNEISEKSEIFDDQFSVERPDGSNFTLKIRSTKLEDSAMYFCASILAGAADTQYFGPGTRLTVL.

This clone was picked up one time. The rearrangement links TRBV10-1 to TRBJ2-1; D is unclear. Trimming took 7 bases from V and 4 from J, leaving 14 bases between them. The CDR3 is 14 residues long. Germline V gene sequence: CDR1 WNHNN, CDR2 SYGVQD (reference sequence). Written as DNA, the CDR3 is TGCGCCAGCATCCAGATTTTCCTGTACAATGAGCAGTTCTTC. Its translation is CASIQIFLYNEQFF.

This clone was recorded once. The chain joins TRBV7-8 to TRBJ2-5, with TRBD2 identical over 14 bases. Germline CDR1 is SGHVS and CDR2 is FQNEAQ. V gave up 5 bases and J gave up 5 bases; unmatched junction bases: 13. This CDR3 comprises 18 residues. CDR3 amino acids: CASSPRLAGGPGSETQYF. Written as DNA, the CDR3 is TGTGCCAGCAGCCCCCGACTAGCGGGAGGGCCGGGGTCGGAGACCCAGTACTTC.

The V call is TRBV7-2, the J call TRBJ2-7, with D possibly being TRBD2 (5 bases). The ends were cut back, 3 bases at V and 3 bases at J, with 15 bases in the middle. Germline V CDR1 and CDR2: SGHTA, FQGNSA. The CDR3 contains 15 residues. For the CDR3, the DNA is TGTGCCAGCAGCTTGGAAGGTGCGGGCGTCTACGAGCAGTACTTC. Protein product: CASSLEGAGVYEQYF.

The chain recombines TRBV5-1 with TRBJ2-3; a weak D match, TRBD2 (5 bases). Germline loops: CDR1 SGHRS, CDR2 YFSETQ. The CDR3 loop spans 15 amino acids. V shed 0 bases and J shed 0 bases, with 8 bases lying between them. Written as DNA, the CDR3 is TGCGCCAGCAGCTTGGAGAGACTAAGCACAGATACGCAGTATTTT. This encodes CASSLERLSTDTQYF.

This clone was picked up a small number of times. The chain combines TRBV28 with TRBJ2-5, with 9 bases lining up with TRBD1. The CDR3 has 14 amino acids. Losses at the gene ends were 6 bases for V and 2 bases for J; bases not matched to a gene: 4. CDR1 and CDR2 (germline): MDHEN, SYDVKM. DNA of the CDR3: TGTGCCAGCAGCCCCGGGACAGGGCAAGAGACCCAGTACTTC. Encoded protein: CASSPGTGQETQYF.

The gene calls are TRBV7-2 and TRBJ2-3; 7 bases fit TRBD2. Looked up from germline, CDR1 is SGHTA and CDR2 is FQGNSA. The V gene end was trimmed by 6 bases and the J gene end by 3 bases; junction bases not matched to a gene: 12. The CDR3 runs 16 residues. This CDR3 reads CASRLAPSRETDTQYF. The CDR3, as DNA: TGTGCCAGCAGACTAGCCCCCTCGCGGGAGACAGATACGCAGTATTTT. Full variable domain (missing parts from reference TRBV7-2 and TRBJ2-3): GAGVSQSPSNKVTEKGKDVELRCDPISGHTALYWYRQSLGQGLEFLIYFQGNSAPDKSGLPSDRFSAERTGGSVSTLTIQRTQQEDSAVYLCASRLAPSRETDTQYFGPGTRLTVL.

V is TRBV19 and J is TRBJ2-7; 8 nucleotides align to TRBD2. Germline CDR1 is LNHDA and CDR2 is SQIVND (reference sequence). The CDR3 runs 16 residues. J lost 3 bases, V lost 3 bases, and 10 bases had no gene match. The CDR3 nucleotides read TGTGCCAGTAGTATGGGCACTAGCGGAATAATCTACGAGCAGTACTTC. It codes for CASSMGTSGIIYEQYF.

The chain employs TRBV5-4 and TRBJ2-3, with D unresolved. In germline, CDR1 is SGHNT, CDR2 YYREEE (reference sequence). This CDR3 region has 12 residues. V was trimmed by 4 bases and J by 6 bases, leaving 9 bases between them. The CDR3 DNA follows: TGTGCCAGCAGCCATCCGGGTGATACGCAGTATTTT. Residues: CASSHPGDTQYF.

The rearrangement uses TRBV7-2 and TRBJ2-1; 8 positions match TRBD2. Trimming cost V 4 bases and J 9 bases; bases outside gene matches: 14. Germline V lookup: CDR1 SGHTA, CDR2 FQGNSA. This CDR3 is built from 16 residues. CDR3 DNA sequence: TGTGCCAGCAGCTGGGGGGTTGGAGCGGGAGTGCTTGAGCAGTTCTTC. Translation gives CASSWGVGAGVLEQFF.

This clone came up once. The chain uses TRBV11-3 and TRBJ2-1; 8 positions agree with TRBD2. Trimming cost V 0 bases and J 0 bases; bases outside gene matches: 4. CDR3 size: 17 residues. Germline CDR1 is SGHNT and CDR2 is YENEEA. CDR3 nucleotide sequence: TGTGCCAGCAGCTTAGAGTCGGGAGGGAGCTCCTACAATGAGCAGTTCTTC. This sequence encodes CASSLESGGSSYNEQFF. Supplemented by reference TRBV11-3 and TRBJ2-1, the full variable domain reads EAGVVQSPRYKIIEKKQPVAFWCNPISGHNTLYWYLQNLGQGPELLIRYENEEAVDDSQLPKDRFSAERLKGVDSTLKIQPAELGDSAVYLCASSLESGGSSYNEQFFGPGTRLTVL.

V is TRBV6-5 and J is TRBJ1-2; possible D gene TRBD1, 6 bases. The germline V and J ends were trimmed by 6 bases and 0 bases, with 8 bases remaining between them. Looked up from germline, CDR1 is MNHEY and CDR2 is SVGAGI. This CDR3 has 13 residues. The CDR3 is CASSRTANYGYTF. CDR3 DNA sequence: TGTGCCAGCAGCAGGACAGCTAACTATGGCTACACCTTC.

The chain links TRBV5-4 to TRBJ2-1; D may be TRBD1 (5 bases). The CDR3 length is 16 residues. The V gene's germline CDR1 is SGHNT and CDR2 YYREEE (reference sequence). V dropped 1 base and J dropped 0 bases, with 11 bases sitting between them. Here the CDR3 reads CASSLRSGASYNEQFF. The DNA for the CDR3 is TGTGCCAGCAGCTTGCGGTCTGGGGCCTCCTACAATGAGCAGTTCTTC.

The V gene is TRBV18, the J gene TRBJ2-4; 7 nucleotides agree with TRBD1. Germline CDR1 and CDR2: KGHSH and LQKENI. The CDR3 has 16 residues. J gave up 8 bases and V 3 bases, and 13 bases lay outside the gene matches. The CDR3 reads CASSPNRGQLRDIQYF. DNA for the CDR3: TGTGCCAGCTCACCTAACAGGGGACAGTTGAGGGACATTCAGTACTTC.

The CDR3 DNA reads as TGTGCCAGTAGCCCGAGACAGGGGAGCTCTGGAAACACCATATATTTT. Amino acid sequence: CASSPRQGSSGNTIYF. J is TRBJ1-3 and V is TRBV19, with TRBD1 matching 8 bases. With 6 bases clipped from V and 0 bases from J, the junction kept 7 bases outside the gene matches. The CDR3 contains 16 residues. The V gene's germline CDR1 is LNHDA and CDR2 SQIVND (reference sequence).